Each of the 28 T cell receptor beta chains below was sequenced from the same sample in a study of cytomegalovirus exposure and HLA in healthy donors. Primers included in the PCR were 60 Vbeta and 13 Jbeta primers. Sequencing used immunoSEQ multiplex PCR; TCRdb keeps in-frame clones, though not all of them. There are roughly 100,000 clones in the sample; 65% to 75% occur only once, and less than 3% lies in the top ten. Sequenced input: PBMCs. The receptors derive from a female donor in good health and CMV-seronegative.

The V call is TRBV7-9, the J call TRBJ1-5; D perhaps matches TRBD1 (5 bases). Germline-derived CDR1 and CDR2 are SEHNR and FQNEAQ (reference sequence). The CDR3 is 14 residues long. Deletions cut 5 bases from V and 3 bases from J, with 11 bases between. Here the CDR3 reads CASSKPGYNQPQHF. DNA of the CDR3: TGTGCCAGCAGCAAGCCAGGGTACAATCAGCCCCAGCATTTT.

V usage is TRBV4-1 and J usage is TRBJ2-7, with 8 bases that match TRBD1. Germline loops: CDR1 MGHRA, CDR2 YSYEKL. The CDR3 has 13 residues. The junction had 6 bases not matched to a gene; V was cut back by 0 bases and J by 11 bases. The CDR3 is CASSQDHGTGEYF. CDR3 DNA sequence: TGCGCCAGCAGCCAAGATCATGGGACAGGCGAGTACTTC.

This clone was seen only once. V usage is TRBV6-5 and J usage is TRBJ1-5, with 9 bases identical to TRBD1. Per the germline V gene, CDR1 is MNHEY and CDR2 is SVGAGI. The V segment lost 8 bases and the J segment 5 bases; nucleotides outside the gene matches: 10. The CDR3 covers 15 residues. CDR3 loop: CASSLGQGRDQPQHF. The DNA for the CDR3 is TGTGCCAGCTCCTTAGGACAGGGGAGGGATCAGCCCCAGCATTTT.

V and J are TRBV6-5 and TRBJ2-3; D gene unclear. CDR1 is MNHEY and CDR2 is SVGAGI in the germline V gene. The CDR3 runs to 13 residues. The ends were cut back, 0 bases at V and 2 bases at J, with 3 bases in the middle. This CDR3 is CASSYSYTDTQYF. The CDR3 DNA reads as TGTGCCAGCAGTTACTCCTACACAGATACGCAGTATTTT.

This clone appeared a few times. The germline gene is not matched at one end of the junction; a read error may be the cause. The chain has TRBV4-1 and TRBJ2-7; 9 nucleotides match TRBD2. Germline CDR1 is MGHRA and CDR2 is YSYEKL. There are 16 residues in the CDR3. The CDR3, as DNA: TGTGCCAGCAGCCAAGATCCGGCTAGCGGGAACGCCGAGCAGTACTTC. This encodes CASSQDPASGNAEQYF.

For this clone: The junction does not match germline at one end; this may be a read error. The V call is TRBV4-2, the J call TRBJ2-2; 7 bases line up with TRBD2. This CDR3 has 16 residues. Germline CDR1 and CDR2: LGHNA and YNFKEQ. CDR3 residues: CASSEEAGPQAGELFF. CDR3 nucleotides: TGTGCCAGCAGCGAAGAAGCGGGACCCCAGGCCGGGGAGCTGTTTTTT.

V gene TRBV28 combines with J gene TRBJ1-4; 7 bases are a match to TRBD1. Germline CDR1 is MDHEN and CDR2 is SYDVKM. The J segment lost 0 bases and the V segment lost 3 bases, leaving 4 bases of the junction unmatched. The CDR3 runs to 16 residues. CDR3 nucleotides: TGTGCCAGCAGTTTTCCTGGGACAGCAACTAATGAAAAACTGTTTTTT. Translation: CASSFPGTATNEKLFF.

The V and J genes are TRBV28 and TRBJ2-1, with TRBD1 matching over 8 bases. With V trimmed by 5 bases and J by 8 bases, 23 bases remained unmatched. This CDR3 region has 19 residues. From germline, CDR1 is MDHEN and CDR2 SYDVKM. The CDR3 spells CASSLTGPGTGPEGDEQFF. The DNA of the CDR3 is TGTGCCAGCAGTCTCACGGGACCCGGGACAGGACCCGAGGGGGATGAGCAGTTCTTC.

The J gene is TRBJ2-1, the V gene TRBV27; D is perhaps TRBD1 (6 bases). Germline lookup yields CDR1 MNHEY and CDR2 SMNVEV (reference sequence). The CDR3 runs to 12 residues. With 8 bases removed from V and 9 bases from J, the gap between germline ends came to 14 bases. The CDR3 DNA follows: TGTGCCAGCTCCCAGGGGAGCGGTGAGCAGTTCTTC. Translation: CASSQGSGEQFF.

This clone was recorded only once. This rearrangement joins TRBV15 to TRBJ2-3; maybe TRBD1 (5 bases). Germline V lookup: CDR1 LNHNV, CDR2 YYDKDF (reference sequence). V lost 0 bases, J lost 0 bases, and 7 bases lay in between. CDR3 size: 15 residues. The CDR3 sequence: CATSRDGASTDTQYF. CDR3 nucleotide sequence: TGTGCCACCAGCAGAGATGGGGCGAGCACAGATACGCAGTATTTT.

This clone was observed a few times. The chain recombines TRBV7-8 with TRBJ2-7; D gene ambiguous. The CDR3 totals 13 residues. CDR1 is SGHVS, CDR2 FQNEAQ, per germline. Trimming removed 1 base at V and 6 bases at J, with 10 bases between. The CDR3 DNA reads as TGTGCCAGCAGCTTAGATCCAGTGTTCGAGCAGTACTTC. Translating it yields CASSLDPVFEQYF.

The chain recombines TRBV7-9 with TRBJ2-2; TRBD2 aligns across 9 bases. CDR1 and CDR2 (germline): SEHNR, FQNEAQ (reference sequence). V shed 1 base, J shed 8 bases, and the junction held 17 bases outside the gene matches. This CDR3 spans 19 amino acids. CDR3: CASSLVGTVLAGRGGELFF. Here the CDR3 DNA reads TGTGCCAGCAGCTTAGTGGGGACCGTCCTAGCGGGGCGCGGTGGGGAGCTGTTTTTT.

The CDR3 DNA follows: TGTGCCTGGAGTGTAGGGGCTTTCGGTGGCTACACCTTC. Translating gives CAWSVGAFGGYTF. The rearrangement joins TRBV30 to TRBJ1-2; the D gene is possibly TRBD1 (5 bases). V was clipped by 0 bases and J by 7 bases, with 12 bases between them. The CDR3 length is 13 residues. CDR1 and CDR2 (germline): GTSNPN, SVGIG (reference sequence).

V gene TRBV2 combines with J gene TRBJ1-2, with 7 bases fitting TRBD1. V gave up 4 bases and J gave up 4 bases; unmatched junction bases: 6. The CDR3 loop spans 14 amino acids. CDR1 and CDR2 (germline): SNHLY, FYNNEI. DNA of the CDR3: TGTGCCAGCAGTGCAGGGGGAGTAATCTATGGCTACACCTTC. It yields the protein CASSAGGVIYGYTF. The full variable domain, with the rest looked up from reference TRBV2 and TRBJ1-2, is EPEVTQTPSHQVTQMGQEVILRCVPISNHLYFYWYRQILGQKVEFLVSFYNNEISEKSEIFDDQFSVERPDGSNFTLKIRSTKLEDSAMYFCASSAGGVIYGYTFGSGTRLTVV.

This clone has a handful of counts. J is TRBJ2-1 and V is TRBV7-8, with TRBD1 matching 7 bases. This CDR3 has 14 residues. Trimming removed 1 base from V and 6 bases from J; junction bases left unmatched: 3. From germline, CDR1 is SGHVS and CDR2 FQNEAQ. CDR3 DNA: TGTGCCAGCAGCTTAGTACAGGGGAGCAATGAGCAGTTCTTC. Encoded protein: CASSLVQGSNEQFF.

This rearrangement joins TRBV7-2 to TRBJ2-2; D remains unclear. CDR1 is SGHTA, CDR2 FQGNSA, per germline. This CDR3 has 12 residues. V was clipped by 5 bases and J by 7 bases, with 8 bases between them. CDR3 DNA sequence: TGTGCCAGCAGCCCCCAGTACGGGGAGCTGTTTTTT. Translation: CASSPQYGELFF.

Only a few counts were recorded for this clone. The genes are TRBV11-2 and TRBJ2-3; possibly TRBD1 for D (6 bases). CDR3 size: 16 residues. V lost 3 bases to trimming and J lost 3 bases, with 16 bases between them. Germline-derived CDR1 and CDR2 are SGHAT and FQNNGV. The CDR3 is CASSFLQGPSTDTQYF. The CDR3 nucleotides read TGTGCCAGCAGCTTCTTGCAGGGGCCAAGTACAGATACGCAGTATTTT.

CDR3 amino acids: CASSSAWDRFYEQYF. The CDR3 bases are TGTGCCAGCAGTTCGGCTTGGGACAGATTCTACGAGCAGTACTTC. The V gene is TRBV6-5, the J gene TRBJ2-7, with 7 bases matching TRBD1. There are 15 residues in the CDR3. V gave up 4 bases and J gave up 3 bases; unmatched junction bases: 9. Germline CDR1 reads MNHEY; CDR2 reads SVGAGI.

This clone has only a few counts. The chain recombines TRBV5-1 with TRBJ2-2; 7 bases align to TRBD1. The CDR3 runs 17 residues. Trimming at V came to 0 bases and at J to 5 bases, leaving 10 bases not matched to a gene. CDR1 SGHRS and CDR2 YFSETQ come from the germline V gene. The CDR3 sequence is CASSLAPGTERTGELFF. In DNA, the CDR3 is TGCGCCAGCAGCTTGGCACCCGGGACAGAAAGAACCGGGGAGCTGTTTTTT.

The chain employs TRBV25-1 and TRBJ2-7, with D possibly being TRBD1 (7 bases). Trimming took off 3 bases at V and 0 bases at J, with 15 bases between the two ends. From germline, CDR1 is MGHDK and CDR2 SYGVNS. This CDR3 region has 16 residues. The CDR3 DNA reads as TGTGCCAGCAGTGAGTCCTCAGGGGGGAGCTCCTACGAGCAGTACTTC. Its translation is CASSESSGGSSYEQYF.

This clone was counted a few times. This chain connects TRBV18 to TRBJ2-5; tentative D call: TRBD1 (6 bases). Trimming stripped 3 bases from V and 6 bases from J, with 14 bases between. The CDR3 extends over 14 amino acids. Germline V gene lookup returns CDR1 KGHSH and CDR2 LQKENI. The CDR3 nucleotides read TGTGCCAGCTCACCGGGCGGACAGTTAAAGACCCAGTACTTC. Translated, it gives CASSPGGQLKTQYF.

The chain is built from TRBV19 and TRBJ2-2; TRBD2 matches at 13 bases. V lost 4 bases to trimming and J lost 3 bases; unmatched junction nucleotides: 5. This CDR3 is 17 amino acids long. CDR1 is LNHDA, CDR2 SQIVND, per germline (reference sequence). CDR3 amino acids: CASSTGTSGIHTGELFF. The CDR3 DNA reads as TGTGCCAGTAGTACCGGGACTAGCGGGATCCACACCGGGGAGCTGTTTTTT.

The V call is TRBV28, the J call TRBJ1-5; D not resolved. V lost 3 bases, J lost 4 bases, and 7 bases lay in between. This CDR3 is 13 amino acids long. The germline gives CDR1 MDHEN, CDR2 SYDVKM. The CDR3 DNA follows: TGTGCCAGCAGTTTTGGAGGTAATCAGCCCCAGCATTTT. Translated, it gives CASSFGGNQPQHF.

V and J are TRBV4-1 and TRBJ1-1; D not certain. The CDR3 is 14 residues long. The germline V gene encodes CDR1 MGHRA and CDR2 YSYEKL. Between the trimmed V and J ends, which lost 0 bases and 8 bases, there was a span of 13 bases. This chain's CDR3 is CASSQDVLQAEAFF. CDR3 DNA sequence: TGCGCCAGCAGCCAAGACGTCTTGCAGGCCGAAGCTTTCTTT.

The chain joins TRBV4-1 to TRBJ2-7, with D maybe TRBD1 (7 bases). V shed 4 bases and J shed 6 bases, with 22 bases lying between them. The CDR3 sequence is 16 residues long. Germline V gene data show CDR1 as MGHRA and CDR2 as YSYEKL. The DNA for the CDR3 is TGCGCCAGCAGCCGCGGGACAGCTTACTATCCGGGCGAGCAGTACTTC. This gives the protein CASSRGTAYYPGEQYF.

The CDR3 here is CASTGGLAGVRDTQYF. The CDR3 DNA reads as TGTGCCAGCACGGGAGGACTAGCGGGCGTGCGAGATACGCAGTATTTT. V usage is TRBV2 and J usage is TRBJ2-3; 11 bases match TRBD2. This CDR3 has 16 amino acids. Germline V gives CDR1 SNHLY, CDR2 FYNNEI. Germline trimming cut 7 bases from V and 5 bases from J; bases unmatched to any gene: 11.

This clone was counted between two and nine times. This specimen includes other DNA sequences encoding the same CDR3. The V and J genes are TRBV5-5 and TRBJ1-3, with D unclear. V lost 8 bases to trimming and J lost 2 bases, with 20 bases between them. From germline, CDR1 is SGHKS and CDR2 YYEKEE (reference sequence). This CDR3 has 16 amino acids. CDR3 sequence: CASSQDRGVAGNTIYF. In DNA form, the CDR3 reads TGTGCCAGTAGCCAAGACCGGGGAGTAGCTGGAAACACCATATATTTT.

This clone was counted a single time. The chain links TRBV15 to TRBJ2-3; TRBD2 matches at 8 bases. V was pared by 3 bases and J by 6 bases, with 11 bases of the junction left unmatched. The CDR3 has 16 residues. In germline, CDR1 is LNHNV, CDR2 YYDKDF (reference sequence). CDR3 sequence (DNA): TGTGCCACCAGCAGGGAGCGGGGGAGGGCGGGGGATACGCAGTATTTT. Residues: CATSRERGRAGDTQYF.